The 19 T cell receptor beta chains presented below share a single source sample, sequenced in a study of T cell responses to AZD1222 COVID-19 vaccine (dated by TCRdb to about 2021). The time point label on this specimen signifies: about 28 days (+/-7) after the second vaccine dose. Library preparation used the immunoSEQ multiplex PCR assay. TCRdb provides this immuneACCESS table in a form limited to in-frame rearrangements. Some clones are lacking; in checked studies, under half of them reflect an unresolved V gene, and why the rest are absent is not known. The sample yields approximately 270,000 clones; 85% to 95% were counted once. The leading ten clones occupy roughly 0.6% of the sample. Here the sequenced sample was peripheral blood, taken 28 days after the second AZD1222 dose. These receptors were obtained from an adult who received the AZD1222 COVID-19 vaccine.

This clone was detected only once. The rearrangement uses TRBV10-3 and TRBJ1-1; D unclear. V was trimmed by 4 bases and J by 2 bases, leaving 8 bases between them. This CDR3 region has 13 residues. The V gene's germline CDR1 is ENHRY and CDR2 SYGVKD. The CDR3 nucleotides read TGTGCCATCAGTGGGGATCTCAACACTGAAGCTTTCTTT. This codes for CAISGDLNTEAFF.

This sequence joins TRBV6-2 or TRBV6-3 and TRBJ1-5, with 11 bases lining up with TRBD1. The CDR3 length is 14 residues. Trimming removed 6 bases from V and 6 bases from J; junction bases left unmatched: 4. Germline V CDR1 and CDR2: MNHEY, SVGEGT. The CDR3 sequence: CASSGTGGRQPQHF. The CDR3 DNA sequence: TGTGCCAGCAGCGGGACAGGGGGGCGTCAGCCCCAGCATTTT.

The V and J genes are TRBV19 and TRBJ1-5; tentative D call: TRBD1 (5 bases). Trimming shortened V by 6 bases and J by 5 bases, and 14 bases separated the two germline ends. CDR1 is LNHDA, CDR2 SQIVND, per germline (reference sequence). The CDR3 extends over 14 amino acids. CDR3 sequence (DNA): TGTGCCAGTAGCGGGACGTGGGCCGATCAGCCCCAGCATTTT. This encodes CASSGTWADQPQHF.

This clone was counted a single time. The rearrangement uses TRBV6-2 or TRBV6-3 and TRBJ1-5, with a tentative D call TRBD1 (5 bases). The CDR3 has 14 residues. The ends were cut back, 2 bases at V and 7 bases at J, with 12 bases in the middle. Per germline, CDR1 MNHEY and CDR2 SVGEGT. The CDR3 region has the DNA TGTGCCAGCAGTTACCCGGGATCAGGGCAGCCCCAGCATTTT. Translation: CASSYPGSGQPQHF.

This rearrangement joins TRBV2 to TRBJ2-3; 11 nucleotides align to TRBD2. V lost 0 bases, J lost 2 bases, and 10 bases stayed unmatched. Germline CDR1 and CDR2: SNHLY and FYNNEI. The CDR3 extends over 19 amino acids. The CDR3 spells CASSEALFTSGGYTDTQYF. The CDR3, as DNA: TGTGCCAGCAGTGAAGCGCTTTTTACTAGCGGGGGCTACACAGATACGCAGTATTTT.

V and J are TRBV5-1 and TRBJ1-1; no firm D call. Germline CDR1 and CDR2: SGHRS and YFSETQ. Deletions cut 5 bases from V and 0 bases from J, with 11 bases between. The CDR3 is 14 amino acids. CDR3 DNA sequence: TGCGCCAGCAGTACGGACGTCTTGAACACTGAAGCTTTCTTT. Translating it yields CASSTDVLNTEAFF. The entire variable domain, with the rest obtained from reference TRBV5-1 and TRBJ1-1, is as follows: KAGVTQTPRYLIKTRGQQVTLSCSPISGHRSVSWYQQTPGQGLQFLFEYFSETQRNKGNFPGRFSGRQFSNSRSEMNVSTLELGDSALYLCASSTDVLNTEAFFGQGTRLTVV.

The chain is built from TRBV21-1 and TRBJ1-5. TRBV21-1 is termed a pseudogene. The CDR3 extends over 11 amino acids. CDR3 sequence: CASSQLGPQHF. The CDR3 DNA reads TGTGCCAGCAGCCAATTGGGGCCCCAGCATTTT.

This clone was seen more than once but under ten times. The CDR3 sequence is CASSTPGQGYGYTF. In nucleotides, the CDR3 is TGTGCCAGTAGTACACCGGGACAGGGATATGGCTACACCTTC. The chain carries TRBV19 and TRBJ1-2; 9 positions agree with TRBD1. This CDR3 has 14 amino acids. The germline V gene encodes CDR1 LNHDA and CDR2 SQIVND (reference sequence). The ends lost 4 bases at V and 5 bases at J; junction bases unmatched: 5.

The chain is built from TRBV7-6 and TRBJ1-6; D might be TRBD1 (6 bases). CDR3 length: 15 residues. Germline CDR1 and CDR2: SGHVS and FNYEAQ. Trimming pared 6 bases from V and 5 bases from J, leaving 14 bases between. CDR3 in DNA: TGTGCCAGCAGGGGGGGCCAATCCGATAATTCACCCCTCCACTTT. As protein: CASRGGQSDNSPLHF.

This clone has just one count. The chain uses TRBV21-1 and TRBJ2-7; whether TRBD2, the table's D call, matches the DNA was not checked. TRBV21-1 is a pseudogene locus. This CDR3 has 18 amino acids. CDR3 amino acids: CASSKRGSNLAGAYEQYF. CDR3 DNA: TGTGCCAGCAGCAAAAGAGGATCCAATCTAGCGGGGGCCTACGAGCAGTACTTC.

The chain is built from TRBV6-5 and TRBJ1-5; D remains ambiguous. The CDR3 extends over 15 amino acids. Deletions cut 5 bases from V and 0 bases from J, with 11 bases between. Looked up from germline, CDR1 is MNHEY and CDR2 is SVGAGI. The CDR3 DNA sequence: TGTGCCAGCAGTCCTGGGTTTTATAGCAATCAGCCCCAGCATTTT. This sequence encodes CASSPGFYSNQPQHF.

The V call is TRBV28, the J call TRBJ1-1; D remains ambiguous. V shed 10 bases and J shed 1 base, with 7 bases lying between them. The CDR3 is 11 residues long. The V gene's germline CDR1 is MDHEN and CDR2 SYDVKM. CDR3 coding DNA: TGTGCCACCTTTCGGAACACTGAAGCTTTCTTT. This gives the protein CATFRNTEAFF.

V gene TRBV7-9 combines with J gene TRBJ2-2; the D gene is possibly TRBD2 (5 bases). CDR1 and CDR2 from the germline V gene are SEHNR and FQNEAQ (reference sequence). The CDR3 runs 16 residues. V lost 5 bases and J 4 bases, leaving 17 bases between the germline ends. CDR3 amino acids: CASSPRGSPTTGELFF. CDR3 DNA: TGTGCCAGCAGCCCCCGCGGGTCCCCGACCACCGGGGAGCTGTTTTTT.

This clone was counted only a few times. The chain links TRBV19 to TRBJ2-7; 7 nucleotides align to TRBD1. Trimming removed 7 bases from V and 0 bases from J; junction bases left unmatched: 9. CDR1 is LNHDA, CDR2 SQIVND, per germline (reference sequence). This CDR3 spans 15 amino acids. The CDR3 DNA is TGTGCCAGTAAGGCCAGGGGGTCGTCCTCCTACGAGCAGTACTTC. Translation: CASKARGSSSYEQYF.

The chain joins TRBV5-1 to TRBJ2-1, with D unclear. The CDR3 sequence is 14 residues long. With 0 bases removed from V and 4 bases from J, the gap between germline ends came to 8 bases. Germline CDR1 SGHRS, CDR2 YFSETQ. CDR3 protein: CASSLALGYNEQFF. The DNA of the CDR3 is TGCGCCAGCAGCTTGGCCTTGGGTTACAATGAGCAGTTCTTC.

The J gene is TRBJ1-6, the V gene TRBV6-5; 11 bases are a match to TRBD1. Germline trimming cut 4 bases from V and 8 bases from J; bases unmatched to any gene: 7. Germline values: CDR1 MNHEY, CDR2 SVGAGI. This CDR3 contains 16 residues. The chain's CDR3 is CASSSGTGGDYSPLHF. The CDR3 DNA follows: TGTGCCAGCAGTTCGGGGACAGGGGGAGACTATTCACCCCTCCACTTT.

This sequence joins TRBV7-2 and TRBJ2-7, with D hard to call. Germline-derived CDR1 and CDR2 are SGHTA and FQGNSA. The CDR3 loop spans 11 amino acids. V dropped 6 bases and J dropped 2 bases, with 5 bases sitting between them. The CDR3: CASSSAYEQYF. In DNA form, the CDR3 reads TGTGCCAGCAGTTCAGCCTACGAGCAGTACTTC.

As for this clone: The sample holds other DNA sequences that translate to the same CDR3. V usage is TRBV19 and J usage is TRBJ2-2, with D unclear. V was shortened by 6 bases and J by 0 bases, with 11 bases between the two germline ends. CDR1 and CDR2 from the germline V gene are LNHDA and SQIVND (reference sequence). The CDR3 spans 15 residues. The CDR3 region is CASSTGTANTGELFF. In nucleotides, the CDR3 is TGTGCCAGTAGCACCGGTACAGCGAACACCGGGGAGCTGTTTTTT.

This chain links TRBV6-2 or TRBV6-3 with TRBJ2-7; possibly TRBD1 for D (6 bases). Per the germline V gene, CDR1 is MNHEY and CDR2 is SVGEGT. Trimming removed 2 bases from V and 3 bases from J, with 8 bases in between. CDR3 length: 13 residues. CDR3 protein: CASSYPGHYEQYF. CDR3 coding DNA: TGTGCCAGCAGTTACCCGGGACACTACGAGCAGTACTTC.